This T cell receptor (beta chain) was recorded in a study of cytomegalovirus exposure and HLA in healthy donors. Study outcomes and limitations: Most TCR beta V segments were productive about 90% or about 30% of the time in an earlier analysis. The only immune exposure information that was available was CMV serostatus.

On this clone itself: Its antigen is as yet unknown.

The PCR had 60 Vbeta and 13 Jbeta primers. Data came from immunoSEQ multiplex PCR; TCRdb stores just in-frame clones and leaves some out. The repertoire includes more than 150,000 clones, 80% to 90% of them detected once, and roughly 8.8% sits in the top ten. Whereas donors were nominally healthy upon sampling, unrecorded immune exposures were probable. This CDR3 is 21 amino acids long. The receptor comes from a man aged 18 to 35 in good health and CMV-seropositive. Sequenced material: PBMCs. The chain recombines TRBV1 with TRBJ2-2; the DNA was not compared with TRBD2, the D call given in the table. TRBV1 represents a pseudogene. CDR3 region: CTSSQVNSGGGRQGHIGELFF. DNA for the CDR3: TGCACCAGCAGCCAAGTGAATAGCGGGGGAGGGCGACAAGGACATATCGGGGAGCTGTTTTTT.